This passage covers 12 T cell receptor beta chains from one sample sequenced in a study of T-cell reconstitution after alpha-beta-depleted transplantation in children. Unique molecular identifiers were used in preparing the TCRbeta library. Each CDR3 protein is one row after TCRdb ran MiXCR on the PCR reads. This sample yields approximately 82,000 distinct CDR3 sequences, of which about a sixth are seen a single time; roughly half belongs to the top ten. This specimen was PBMCs, mostly from graft donor cells, taken 360 days after TCRalphabeta/CD19-depleted stem cell transplant. These receptors came from a male patient aged 2-15 years who had a stem cell transplant for acute lymphoblastic leukemia, so the T cells may come from the graft donor.

This clonotype was seen at least ten times. The chain links TRBV12-3 or TRBV12-4 to TRBJ2-5; D possibly corresponds to TRBD2 (6 bases). With 7 bases removed from V and 4 bases from J, the gap between germline ends came to 13 bases. The CDR3 is 13 amino acids. CDR3 in DNA: TGTGCCAGCACTCAGACTAGTCCAGAGACCCAGTACTTC. Translation: CASTQTSPETQYF.

The V and J genes are TRBV5-1 and TRBJ2-5, with D possibly being TRBD1 or TRBD2 (5 bases each). Trimming shortened V by 2 bases and J by 1 base, and 12 bases separated the two germline ends. The germline CDR1 and CDR2 sequences are SGHRS and YFSETQ. The CDR3 has 15 residues. The CDR3 DNA is TGCGCCAGCAGCTTTCGATTGGGGGTCCAAGAGACCCAGTACTTC. This codes for CASSFRLGVQETQYF.

This clonotype came up a few times. The J gene is TRBJ2-1, the V gene TRBV6-6; D may match TRBD1 or TRBD2 (6 bases each). V lost 6 bases and J 10 bases, leaving 7 bases between the germline ends. The CDR3 is made up of 10 amino acids. From germline, CDR1 is MNHNY and CDR2 SVGAGI (reference sequence). CDR3 sequence: CASRGGEQFF. DNA for the CDR3: TGTGCCAGCAGGGGGGGCGAGCAGTTCTTC.

This clonotype was seen a handful of times. V is TRBV4-1 and J is TRBJ2-2, with 12 bases aligning to TRBD2. CDR3 length: 17 amino acids. From germline, CDR1 is MGHRA and CDR2 YSYEKL. V was pared by 6 bases and J by 2 bases, with 7 bases of the junction left unmatched. This CDR3 is CASRPLAGGPNTGELFF. The CDR3 coding sequence is TGCGCCAGCAGGCCCCTAGCGGGAGGGCCCAACACCGGGGAGCTGTTTTTT.

The rearrangement uses TRBV19 and TRBJ2-7, with 13 bases that match TRBD2. J was trimmed by 4 bases and V by 5 bases; bases with no gene match: 5. The CDR3 consists of 15 residues. Germline CDR1 and CDR2: LNHDA and SQIVND (reference sequence). The CDR3 protein is CASSARTSGSYEQYF. The CDR3 region has the DNA TGTGCCAGTAGTGCCCGGACTAGCGGGAGTTACGAGCAGTACTTC.

The rearrangement joins TRBV5-5 to TRBJ2-7; TRBD1 aligns across 10 bases. Trimming removed 0 bases from V and 4 bases from J; junction bases left unmatched: 7. This CDR3 has 16 amino acids. Germline CDR1 SGHKS, CDR2 YYEKEE (reference sequence). The CDR3: CASSLAWTGGLYEQYF. CDR3 coding DNA: TGTGCCAGCAGCTTGGCTTGGACAGGGGGGCTATACGAGCAGTACTTC.

The chain uses TRBV5-1 and TRBJ2-7; D may match TRBD1 or TRBD2 (5 bases each). This CDR3 comprises 13 residues. V gave up 4 bases and J gave up 1 base, with 9 bases separating them. Germline assignment: CDR1 SGHRS and CDR2 YFSETQ. The CDR3 sequence is CASSRGASYEQYF. The DNA of the CDR3 is TGCGCCAGCAGCCGAGGGGCTTCCTACGAGCAGTACTTC.

This clonotype was seen at least ten times. V usage is TRBV12-3 or TRBV12-4 and J usage is TRBJ2-3; D perhaps matches TRBD1 (6 bases). Trimming stripped 3 bases from V and 6 bases from J, with 13 bases between. This CDR3 has 14 residues. DNA for the CDR3: TGTGCCAGCAGTTTCCGACTGACAGGCGATACGCAGTATTTT. Amino acid sequence: CASSFRLTGDTQYF.

The CDR3 coding sequence is TGTGCCAGCAGCGTAGTGGCTAGCGGAGCCACCGGGGAGCTGTTTTTT. The encoded protein is CASSVVASGATGELFF. The chain recombines TRBV9 with TRBJ2-2; 7 nucleotides align to TRBD2. Germline V lookup: CDR1 SGDLS, CDR2 YYNGEE. CDR3 length equals 16 residues. The V gene end was trimmed by 0 bases and the J gene end by 4 bases; junction bases not matched to a gene: 6. Combining the CDR3 with reference TRBV9 and TRBJ2-2 gives the whole variable domain DSGVTQTPKHLITATGQRVTLRCSPRSGDLSVYWYQQSLDQGLQFLIQYYNGEERAKGNILERFSAQQFPDLHSELNLSSLELGDSALYFCASSVVASGATGELFFGEGSRLTVL.

This chain links TRBV11-3 with TRBJ2-1; D not certain. The CDR3 sequence is 15 residues long. The germline V and J ends were trimmed by 4 bases and 7 bases, with 17 bases remaining between them. The germline V gene has CDR1 SGHNT and CDR2 YENEEA. The CDR3 protein is CASSSPGVTRNEQFF. The CDR3 DNA follows: TGTGCCAGCAGCTCTCCAGGAGTTACCCGAAATGAGCAGTTCTTC.

Notes on this clonotype: Relative to the germline gene, one junction end is altered; a read error may explain this. The chain uses TRBV3-1 and TRBJ2-4; D not certain. CDR1 is LGHDT and CDR2 is YNNKEL in the germline V gene (reference sequence). The CDR3 is 17 amino acids. CDR3 nucleotide sequence: TGTGCCAGCTGCCAAGATCGCCGGCGGTTAGCCAAAAACATTCAGTACTTC. It yields the protein CASCQDRRRLAKNIQYF.

A note on this clonotype: A much bigger clone sits one base away, suggesting this may be a read error. J is TRBJ2-5 and V is TRBV5-1; D is possibly TRBD1 (6 bases). Germline V gene data show CDR1 as SGHRS and CDR2 as YFSETQ. The CDR3 has 15 amino acids. CDR3 region: CASSLVGAGQEIQYF. CDR3 DNA: TGCGCCAGCAGCTTGGTGGGGGCCGGCCAAGAGATCCAGTACTTC.